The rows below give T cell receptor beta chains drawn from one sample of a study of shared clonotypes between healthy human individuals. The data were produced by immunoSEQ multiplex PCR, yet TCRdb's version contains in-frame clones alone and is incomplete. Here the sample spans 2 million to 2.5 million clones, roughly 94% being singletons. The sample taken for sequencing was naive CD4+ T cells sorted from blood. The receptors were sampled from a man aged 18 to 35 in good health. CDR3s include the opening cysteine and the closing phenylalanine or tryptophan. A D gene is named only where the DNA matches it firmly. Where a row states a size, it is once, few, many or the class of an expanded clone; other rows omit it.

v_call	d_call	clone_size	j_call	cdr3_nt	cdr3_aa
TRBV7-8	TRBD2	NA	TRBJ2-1	TGTGCCAGCAGCTTGTACATCCAGCGGGGGGACAATGAGCAGTTCTTC	CASSLYIQRGDNEQFF
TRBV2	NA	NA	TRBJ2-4	TGTGCCAGCAGTGAGGGGGGCGGTGGAATTCAGTACTTC	CASSEGGGGIQYF
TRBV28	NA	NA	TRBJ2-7	TGTGCCAGCAGGCGCACGCAGGAAACCTACGAGCAGTACTTC	CASRRTQETYEQYF
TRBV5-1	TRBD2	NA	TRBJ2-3	TGCGCCAGCAGCACGGGACTAGCGGGGTCCACAGATACGCAGTATTTT	CASSTGLAGSTDTQYF
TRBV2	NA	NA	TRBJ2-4	TGTGCCAGCAGTGAGCCGGGTCTATCCGCTGCCAAAAACATTCAGTACTTC	CASSEPGLSAAKNIQYF
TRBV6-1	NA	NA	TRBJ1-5	TGTGCCAGCAGTCATAGCAATCAGCCCCAGCATTTT	CASSHSNQPQHF
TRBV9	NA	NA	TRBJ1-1	TGTGCCAGCAGCGTAGATCTGGGGATGAACACTGAAGCTTTCTTT	CASSVDLGMNTEAFF
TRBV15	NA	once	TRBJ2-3	TGTGCCACCAGCAGCCGCGACAGTCTATCAGATACGCAGTATTTT	CATSSRDSLSDTQYF
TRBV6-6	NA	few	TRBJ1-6	TGTGCCAGCAGTTCCGGGAATTCACCCCTCCACTTT	CASSSGNSPLHF
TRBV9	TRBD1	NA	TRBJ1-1	TGTGCCAGCAGCCCACAGGGGGCGGGCACTGAAGCTTTCTTT	CASSPQGAGTEAFF
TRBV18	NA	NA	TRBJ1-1	TGTGCCAGCTCACCGGCCGTAGGTCACACTGAAGCTTTCTTT	CASSPAVGHTEAFF
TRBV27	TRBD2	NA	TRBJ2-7	TGTGCCAGCAGTTTAGAGGGGAGGGAGTACGAGCAGTACTTC	CASSLEGREYEQYF
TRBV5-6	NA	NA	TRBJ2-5	TGTGCCAGCAGCTTGTACAGGGAGACCCAGTACTTC	CASSLYRETQYF
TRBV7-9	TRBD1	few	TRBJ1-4	TGTGCCAGCAGCCTGGGACAGGGGAATGAAAAACTGTTTTTT	CASSLGQGNEKLFF
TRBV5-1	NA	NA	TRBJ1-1	TGCGCCAGCAGCTCGCCGGGACAATCGAACACTGAAGCTTTCTTT	CASSSPGQSNTEAFF
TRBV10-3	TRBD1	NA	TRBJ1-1	TGTGCCATCAGCCCTACAGGGGGCCTTGGTACTGAAGCTTTCTTT	CAISPTGGLGTEAFF
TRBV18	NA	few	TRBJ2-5	TGTGCCAGCTCACCAGGGGTCCAAGAGACCCAGTACTTC	CASSPGVQETQYF
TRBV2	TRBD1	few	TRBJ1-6	TGTGCCAGCCGTACAGGGGCGTCACCCCTCCACTTT	CASRTGASPLHF
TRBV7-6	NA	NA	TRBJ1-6	TGTGCCAGCAGCCTATTGGATAATTCACCCCTCCACTTT	CASSLLDNSPLHF
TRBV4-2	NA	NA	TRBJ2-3	TGTGCCAGCAGCCCCGGAGCTGCCACAGATACGCAGTATTTT	CASSPGAATDTQYF
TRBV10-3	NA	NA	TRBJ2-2	TGTGCCACCAAAAAAAGTAGCGGGAACACCGGGGAGCTGTTTTTT	CATKKSSGNTGELFF
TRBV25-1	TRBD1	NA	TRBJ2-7	TGTGCCAGCAGTGAGACAGGGCAAATCTACGAGCAGTACTTC	CASSETGQIYEQYF
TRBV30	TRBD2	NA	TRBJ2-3	TGTGCCTGGACTCCCTGGCGGACTAGCGGGAGCGCAGATACGCAGTATTTT	CAWTPWRTSGSADTQYF
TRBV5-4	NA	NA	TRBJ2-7	TGTGCCAGCAGCTTGGAGGCAGGGGAAAACGAGCAGTACTTC	CASSLEAGENEQYF
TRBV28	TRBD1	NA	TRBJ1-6	TGTGCCAGCAGTTTAACTACAGGGGTCCTTGGGTCACCCCTCCACTTT	CASSLTTGVLGSPLHF
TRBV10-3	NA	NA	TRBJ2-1	TGTGCCATCAGCTCGATGATCGAGCAGTTCTTC	CAISSMIEQFF
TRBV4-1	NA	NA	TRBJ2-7	TGCGCCAGCAGCCAAGATTGGACATCACTAACCTACGAGCAGTACTTC	CASSQDWTSLTYEQYF
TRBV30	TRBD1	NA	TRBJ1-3	TGTGCCTGGAGGGACAGGGGTTTTTCTGGAAACACCATATATTTT	CAWRDRGFSGNTIYF
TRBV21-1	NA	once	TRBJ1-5	TGTGCCAGCAAACCACTGGGCAAAAGCAATCAGCCCCAGCATTTT	CASKPLGKSNQPQHF
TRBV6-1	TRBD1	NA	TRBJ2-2	TGTGCCAGCAGGAACAGGGGTAGCACCGGGGAGCTGTTTTTT	CASRNRGSTGELFF
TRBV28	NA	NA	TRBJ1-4	TGTGCCAGCAGTTCGCGAACAATGGGTAATGAAAAACTGTTTTTT	CASSSRTMGNEKLFF
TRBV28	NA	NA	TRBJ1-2	TGTGCCAGCAGTCCGGCTGGGCAGGTCTATGGCTACACCTTC	CASSPAGQVYGYTF
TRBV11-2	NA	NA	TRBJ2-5	TGTGCCAGCACCACCGGTGGACCGATATCACCAGGTGAAGAGACCCAGTACTTC	CASTTGGPISPGEETQYF
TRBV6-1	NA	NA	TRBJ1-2	TGTGCCAGCAGTGAATATCAGGGCGACTATGGCTACACCTTC	CASSEYQGDYGYTF
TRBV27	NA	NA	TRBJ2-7	TGTGCCAGCAGTTTAGGGCGGGGAACCTACGAGCAGTACTTC	CASSLGRGTYEQYF
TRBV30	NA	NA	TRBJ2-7	TGTGCCTGGAGTCTCTCTTACGAGCAGTACTTC	CAWSLSYEQYF
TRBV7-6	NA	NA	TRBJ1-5	TGTGCCAGCAGCTTAGCGACGGACGGTAATCAGCCCCAGCATTTT	CASSLATDGNQPQHF
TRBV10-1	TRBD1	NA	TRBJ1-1	TGCGCCAGCAGTGGGGACAGGTCTATGAACACTGAAGCTTTCTTT	CASSGDRSMNTEAFF
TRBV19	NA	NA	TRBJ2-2	TGTGCCAGTAGGTGGTCGGTCACCGGGGAGCTGTTTTTT	CASRWSVTGELFF
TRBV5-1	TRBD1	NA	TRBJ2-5	TGCGCCAGCAGCTTTGGGACAGCGCAAGAGACCCAGTACTTC	CASSFGTAQETQYF
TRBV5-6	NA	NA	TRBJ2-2	TGTGCCAGCAGCTTACGGGATCGGAGATACACCGGGGAGCTGTTTTTT	CASSLRDRRYTGELFF
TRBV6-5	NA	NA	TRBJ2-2	TGTGCTGTCATGAGGTGGGCCGGGGAGCTGTTTTTT	CAVMRWAGELFF
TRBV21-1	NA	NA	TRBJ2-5	TGTGCCAGCAGCCCGGGAGAGACCCAGTACTTC	CASSPGETQYF
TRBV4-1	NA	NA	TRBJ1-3	TGCGCCAGCAGCCAGGAAGGTGAACGAAGCTCTGGAAACACCATATATTTT	CASSQEGERSSGNTIYF
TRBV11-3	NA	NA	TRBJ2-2	TGTGCCAGCAGCTTAGTGGGCATGGGAATAGCGGACACCGGGGAGCTGTTTTTT	CASSLVGMGIADTGELFF
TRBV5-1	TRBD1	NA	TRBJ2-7	TGCGCCAGCAGCGTGCGGGACAGGGCTATCGAGCAGTACTTC	CASSVRDRAIEQYF
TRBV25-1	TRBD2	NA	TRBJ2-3	TGTGCCAGCAGTGAAGGTAGCGGGGGCACAGATACGCAGTATTTT	CASSEGSGGTDTQYF
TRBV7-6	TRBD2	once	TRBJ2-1	TGTGCCAGCAGCCCACTGGGGAGGGTCAATGAGCAGTTCTTC	CASSPLGRVNEQFF
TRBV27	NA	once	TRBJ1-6	TGTGCCAGCGTGGGTTTGGGGGGAAGGAATTCACCCCTCCACTTT	CASVGLGGRNSPLHF
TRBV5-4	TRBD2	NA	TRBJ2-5	TGTGCCAGCAGCCCTGGACTAGCGGGGTTGACCCAGTACTTC	CASSPGLAGLTQYF
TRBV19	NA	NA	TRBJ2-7	TGTGCCAGTAGAACCGGGACCCCGAACTACGAGCAGTACTTC	CASRTGTPNYEQYF
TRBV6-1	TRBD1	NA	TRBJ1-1	TGTGCCAGCAGGAGGGACAGGGAGGGCACTGAAGCTTTCTTT	CASRRDREGTEAFF